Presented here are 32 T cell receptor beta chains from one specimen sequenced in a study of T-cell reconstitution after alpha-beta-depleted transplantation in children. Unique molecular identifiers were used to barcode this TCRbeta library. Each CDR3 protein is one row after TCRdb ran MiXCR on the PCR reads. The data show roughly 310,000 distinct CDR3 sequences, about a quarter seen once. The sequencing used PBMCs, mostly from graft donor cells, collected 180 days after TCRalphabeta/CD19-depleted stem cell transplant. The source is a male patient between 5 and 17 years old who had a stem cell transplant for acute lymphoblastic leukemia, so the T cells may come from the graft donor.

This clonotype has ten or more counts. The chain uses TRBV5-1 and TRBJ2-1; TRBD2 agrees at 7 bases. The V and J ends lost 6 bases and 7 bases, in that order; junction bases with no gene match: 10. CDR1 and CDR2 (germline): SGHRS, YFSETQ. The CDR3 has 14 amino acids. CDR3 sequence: CASKGNLLANEQFF. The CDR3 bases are TGCGCCAGCAAGGGAAACCTACTAGCGAATGAGCAGTTCTTC.

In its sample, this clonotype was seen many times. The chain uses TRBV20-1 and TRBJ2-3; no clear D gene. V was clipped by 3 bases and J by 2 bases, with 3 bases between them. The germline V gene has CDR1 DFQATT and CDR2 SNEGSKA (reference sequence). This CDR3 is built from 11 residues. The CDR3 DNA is TGCAGTGCTAGGGTCACAGATACGCAGTATTTT. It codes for CSARVTDTQYF.

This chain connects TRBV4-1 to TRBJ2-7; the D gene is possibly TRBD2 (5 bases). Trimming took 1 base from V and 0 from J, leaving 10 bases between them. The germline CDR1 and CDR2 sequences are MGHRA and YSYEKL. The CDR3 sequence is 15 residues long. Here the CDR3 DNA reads TGCGCCAGCAGCCAAGTACCGGACTCCTCCTACGAGCAGTACTTC. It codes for CASSQVPDSSYEQYF.

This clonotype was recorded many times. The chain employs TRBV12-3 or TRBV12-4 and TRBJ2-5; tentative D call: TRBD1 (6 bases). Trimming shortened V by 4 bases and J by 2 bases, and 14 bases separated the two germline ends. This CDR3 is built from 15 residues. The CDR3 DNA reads TGTGCCAGCAGTTCCTGGACAGAAGGGCAAGAGACCCAGTACTTC. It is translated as CASSSWTEGQETQYF.

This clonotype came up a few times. The CDR3 region is CASSWRLDYEQYF. The CDR3 DNA reads as TGTGCCAGCAGTTGGAGATTAGACTACGAGCAGTACTTC. The rearrangement links TRBV7-7 to TRBJ2-7; D remains ambiguous. Trimming removed 6 bases at V and 3 bases at J, with 12 bases between. Per germline, CDR1 SSHAT and CDR2 FNYEAQ (reference sequence). The CDR3 has 13 amino acids.

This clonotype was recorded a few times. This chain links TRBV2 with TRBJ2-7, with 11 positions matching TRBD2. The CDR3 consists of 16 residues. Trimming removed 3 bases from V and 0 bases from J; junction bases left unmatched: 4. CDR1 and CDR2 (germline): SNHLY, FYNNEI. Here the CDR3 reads CASSDPLAGGSYEQYF. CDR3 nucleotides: TGTGCCAGCAGTGACCCTCTAGCGGGGGGCTCCTACGAGCAGTACTTC.

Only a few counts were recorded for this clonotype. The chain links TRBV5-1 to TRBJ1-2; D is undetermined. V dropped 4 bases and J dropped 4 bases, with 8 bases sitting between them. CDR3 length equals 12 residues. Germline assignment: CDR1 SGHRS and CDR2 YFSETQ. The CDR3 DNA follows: TGCGCCAGCAGCCGGACCGCCTATGGCTACACCTTC. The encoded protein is CASSRTAYGYTF.

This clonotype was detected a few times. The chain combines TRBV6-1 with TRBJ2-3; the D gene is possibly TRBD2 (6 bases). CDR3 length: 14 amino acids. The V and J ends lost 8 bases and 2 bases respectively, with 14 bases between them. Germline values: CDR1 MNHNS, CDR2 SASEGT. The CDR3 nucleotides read TGTGCCAGCGCGGGGATAGGGGACACAGATACGCAGTATTTT. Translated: CASAGIGDTDTQYF.

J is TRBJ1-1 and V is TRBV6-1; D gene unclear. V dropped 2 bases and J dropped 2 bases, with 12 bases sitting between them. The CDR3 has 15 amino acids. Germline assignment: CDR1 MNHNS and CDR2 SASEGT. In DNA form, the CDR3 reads TGTGCCAGCAGTGAACTAACAGTGCTTAACACTGAAGCTTTCTTT. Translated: CASSELTVLNTEAFF.

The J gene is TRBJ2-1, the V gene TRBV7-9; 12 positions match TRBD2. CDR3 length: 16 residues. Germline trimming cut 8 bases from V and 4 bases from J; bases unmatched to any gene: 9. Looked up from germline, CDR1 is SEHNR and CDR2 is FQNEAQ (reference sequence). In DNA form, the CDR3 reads TGTGCCAGCGGACCGGGGCTAGCGGGAGGGTACAATGAGCAGTTCTTC. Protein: CASGPGLAGGYNEQFF.

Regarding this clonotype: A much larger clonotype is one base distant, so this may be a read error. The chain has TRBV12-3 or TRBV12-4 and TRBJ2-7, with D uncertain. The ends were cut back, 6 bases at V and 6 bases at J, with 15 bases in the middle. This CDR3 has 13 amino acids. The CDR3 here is CASSPSRRSEQYF. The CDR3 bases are TGTGCCAGCAGCCCCAGTCGGCGGAGCGAGCAGTACTTC.

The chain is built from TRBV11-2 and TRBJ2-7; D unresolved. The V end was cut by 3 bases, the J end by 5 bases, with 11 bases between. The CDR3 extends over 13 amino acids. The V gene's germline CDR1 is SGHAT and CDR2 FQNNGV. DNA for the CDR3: TGTGCCAGCAGCTTCCATGGCGCGGACGAGCAGTACTTC. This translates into CASSFHGADEQYF.

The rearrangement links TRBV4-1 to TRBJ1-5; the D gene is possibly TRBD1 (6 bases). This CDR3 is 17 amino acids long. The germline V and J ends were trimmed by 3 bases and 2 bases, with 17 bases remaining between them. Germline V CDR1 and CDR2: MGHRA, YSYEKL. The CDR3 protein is CASSHGGRERGNQPQHF. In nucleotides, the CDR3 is TGCGCCAGCAGCCATGGGGGCAGGGAGAGGGGCAATCAGCCCCAGCATTTT.

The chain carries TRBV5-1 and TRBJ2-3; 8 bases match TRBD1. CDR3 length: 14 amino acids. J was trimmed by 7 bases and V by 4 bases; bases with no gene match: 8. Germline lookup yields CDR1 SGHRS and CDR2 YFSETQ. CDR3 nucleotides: TGCGCCAGCAGCATAGCAGGGGGCTTCCATACGCAGTATTTT. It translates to CASSIAGGFHTQYF.

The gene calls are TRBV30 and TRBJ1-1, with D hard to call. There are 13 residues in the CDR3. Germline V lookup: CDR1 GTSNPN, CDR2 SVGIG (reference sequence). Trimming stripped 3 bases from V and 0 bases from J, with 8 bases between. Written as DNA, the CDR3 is TGTGCCTGGAGGCGGACGGTGAACACTGAAGCTTTCTTT. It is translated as CAWRRTVNTEAFF.

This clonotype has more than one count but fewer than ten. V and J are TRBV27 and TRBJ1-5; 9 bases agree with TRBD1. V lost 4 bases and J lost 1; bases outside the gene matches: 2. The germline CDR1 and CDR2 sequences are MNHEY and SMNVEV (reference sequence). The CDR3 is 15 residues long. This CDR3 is CASSYGTGSNQPQHF. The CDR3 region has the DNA TGTGCCAGCAGTTACGGGACAGGGAGCAATCAGCCCCAGCATTTT.

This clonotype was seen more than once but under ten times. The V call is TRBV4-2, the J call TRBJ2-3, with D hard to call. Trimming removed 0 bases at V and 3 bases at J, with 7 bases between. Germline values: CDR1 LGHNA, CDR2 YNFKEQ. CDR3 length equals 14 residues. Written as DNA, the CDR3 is TGTGCCAGCAGCCAAGAGGTAGAAACAGATACGCAGTATTTT. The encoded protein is CASSQEVETDTQYF.

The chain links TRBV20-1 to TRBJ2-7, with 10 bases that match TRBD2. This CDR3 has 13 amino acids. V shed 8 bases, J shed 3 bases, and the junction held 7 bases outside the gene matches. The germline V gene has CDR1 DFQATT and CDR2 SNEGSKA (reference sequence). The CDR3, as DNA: TGCAGTACTTCTAGCGGGAGTGTCTACGAGCAGTACTTC. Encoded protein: CSTSSGSVYEQYF.

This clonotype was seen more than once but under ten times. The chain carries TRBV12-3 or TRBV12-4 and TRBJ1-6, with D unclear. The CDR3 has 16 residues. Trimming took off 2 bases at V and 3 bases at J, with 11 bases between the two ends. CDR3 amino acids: CASSLIPRYYNSPLHF. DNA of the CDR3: TGTGCCAGCAGTTTAATCCCTCGCTACTATAATTCACCCCTCCACTTT.

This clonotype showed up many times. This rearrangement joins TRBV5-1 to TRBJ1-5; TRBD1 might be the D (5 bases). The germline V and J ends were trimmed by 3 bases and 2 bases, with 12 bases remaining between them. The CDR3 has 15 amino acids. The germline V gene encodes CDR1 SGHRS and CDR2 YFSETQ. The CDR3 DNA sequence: TGCGCCAGCAGCTCCGACGGACAAGGCAATCAGCCCCAGCATTTT. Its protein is CASSSDGQGNQPQHF.

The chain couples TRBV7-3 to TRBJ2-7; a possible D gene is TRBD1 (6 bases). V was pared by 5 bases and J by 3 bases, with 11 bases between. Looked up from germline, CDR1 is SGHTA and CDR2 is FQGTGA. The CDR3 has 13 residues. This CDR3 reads CASSRQEGYEQYF. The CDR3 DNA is TGTGCCAGCAGCAGACAGGAAGGCTACGAGCAGTACTTC.

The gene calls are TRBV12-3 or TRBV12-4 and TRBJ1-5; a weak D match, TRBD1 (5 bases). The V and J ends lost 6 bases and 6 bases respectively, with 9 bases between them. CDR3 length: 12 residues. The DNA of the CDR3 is TGTGCCAGCAGGGAGCAGGGTCAGCCCCAGCATTTT. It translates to CASREQGQPQHF.

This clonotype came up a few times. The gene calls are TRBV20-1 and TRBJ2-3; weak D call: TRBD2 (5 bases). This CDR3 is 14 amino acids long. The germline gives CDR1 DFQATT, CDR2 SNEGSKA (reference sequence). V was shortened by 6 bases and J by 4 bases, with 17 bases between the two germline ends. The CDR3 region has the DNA TGCAGTGCCTTACAGCGGAGATGGGCAGATACGCAGTATTTT. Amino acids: CSALQRRWADTQYF.

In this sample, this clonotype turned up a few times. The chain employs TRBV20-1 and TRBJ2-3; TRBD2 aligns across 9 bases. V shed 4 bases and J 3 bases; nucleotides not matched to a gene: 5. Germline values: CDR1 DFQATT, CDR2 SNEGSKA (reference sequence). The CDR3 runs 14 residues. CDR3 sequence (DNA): TGCAGTGCTAACCCACTAGCGGGTACAGATACGCAGTATTTT. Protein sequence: CSANPLAGTDTQYF.

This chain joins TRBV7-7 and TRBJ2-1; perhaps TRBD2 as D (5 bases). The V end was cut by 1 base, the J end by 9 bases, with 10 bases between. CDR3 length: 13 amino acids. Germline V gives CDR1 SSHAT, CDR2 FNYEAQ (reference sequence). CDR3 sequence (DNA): TGTGCCAGCAGCTTAGAGGCTAGCAGTGAGCAGTTCTTC. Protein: CASSLEASSEQFF. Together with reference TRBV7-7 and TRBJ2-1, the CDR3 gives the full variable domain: GAGVSQSPRYKVTKRGQDVTLRCDPISSHATLYWYQQALGQGPEFLTYFNYEAQPDKSGLPSDRFSAERPEGSISTLTIQRTEQRDSAMYRCASSLEASSEQFFGPGTRLTVL.

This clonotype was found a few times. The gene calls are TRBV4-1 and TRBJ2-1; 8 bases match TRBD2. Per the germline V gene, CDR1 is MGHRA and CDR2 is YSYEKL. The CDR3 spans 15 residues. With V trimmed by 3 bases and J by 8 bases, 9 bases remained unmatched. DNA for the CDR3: TGCGCCAGCAGCCATTGGGAGCGGGAGTTGGATGAGCAGTTCTTC. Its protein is CASSHWERELDEQFF.

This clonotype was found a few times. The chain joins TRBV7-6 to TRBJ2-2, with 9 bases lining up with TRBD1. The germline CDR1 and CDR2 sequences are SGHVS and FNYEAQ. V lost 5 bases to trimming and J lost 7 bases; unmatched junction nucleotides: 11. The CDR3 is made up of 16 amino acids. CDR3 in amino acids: CASSPLGDRAGGELFF. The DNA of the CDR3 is TGTGCCAGCAGCCCCCTCGGGGACAGGGCGGGCGGGGAGCTGTTTTTT.

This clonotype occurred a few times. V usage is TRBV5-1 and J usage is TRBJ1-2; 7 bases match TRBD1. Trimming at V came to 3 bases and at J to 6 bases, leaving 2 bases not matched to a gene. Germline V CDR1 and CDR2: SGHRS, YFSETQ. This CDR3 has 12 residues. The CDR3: CASSWTGNGYTF. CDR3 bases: TGCGCCAGCAGCTGGACAGGAAATGGCTACACCTTC.

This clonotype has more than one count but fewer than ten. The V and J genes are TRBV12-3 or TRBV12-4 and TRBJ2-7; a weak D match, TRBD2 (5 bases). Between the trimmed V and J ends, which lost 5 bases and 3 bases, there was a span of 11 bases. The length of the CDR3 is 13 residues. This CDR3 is CASSVLVHYEQYF. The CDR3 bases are TGTGCCAGCAGTGTACTAGTCCACTACGAGCAGTACTTC.

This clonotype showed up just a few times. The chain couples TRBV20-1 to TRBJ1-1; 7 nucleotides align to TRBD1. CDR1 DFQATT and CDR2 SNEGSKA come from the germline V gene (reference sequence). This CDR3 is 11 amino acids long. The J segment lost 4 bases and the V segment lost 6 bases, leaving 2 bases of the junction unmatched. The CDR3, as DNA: TGCAGTGCAAGGGACAGCACTGAAGCTTTCTTT. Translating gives CSARDSTEAFF.

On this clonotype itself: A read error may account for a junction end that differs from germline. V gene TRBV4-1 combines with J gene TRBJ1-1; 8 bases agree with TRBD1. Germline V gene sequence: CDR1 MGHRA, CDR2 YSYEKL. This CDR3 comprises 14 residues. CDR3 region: CASSPGQAYFEAFF. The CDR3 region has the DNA TGTGCCAGCAGCCCGGGACAGGCCTACTTTGAAGCTTTCTTT.

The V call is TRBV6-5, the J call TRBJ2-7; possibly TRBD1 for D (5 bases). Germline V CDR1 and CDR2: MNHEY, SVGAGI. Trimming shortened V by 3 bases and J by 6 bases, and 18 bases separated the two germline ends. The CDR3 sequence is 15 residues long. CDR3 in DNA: TGTGCCAGCAGTTATTTGGCAGGGAATCAAGGCGAGCAGTACTTC. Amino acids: CASSYLAGNQGEQYF.